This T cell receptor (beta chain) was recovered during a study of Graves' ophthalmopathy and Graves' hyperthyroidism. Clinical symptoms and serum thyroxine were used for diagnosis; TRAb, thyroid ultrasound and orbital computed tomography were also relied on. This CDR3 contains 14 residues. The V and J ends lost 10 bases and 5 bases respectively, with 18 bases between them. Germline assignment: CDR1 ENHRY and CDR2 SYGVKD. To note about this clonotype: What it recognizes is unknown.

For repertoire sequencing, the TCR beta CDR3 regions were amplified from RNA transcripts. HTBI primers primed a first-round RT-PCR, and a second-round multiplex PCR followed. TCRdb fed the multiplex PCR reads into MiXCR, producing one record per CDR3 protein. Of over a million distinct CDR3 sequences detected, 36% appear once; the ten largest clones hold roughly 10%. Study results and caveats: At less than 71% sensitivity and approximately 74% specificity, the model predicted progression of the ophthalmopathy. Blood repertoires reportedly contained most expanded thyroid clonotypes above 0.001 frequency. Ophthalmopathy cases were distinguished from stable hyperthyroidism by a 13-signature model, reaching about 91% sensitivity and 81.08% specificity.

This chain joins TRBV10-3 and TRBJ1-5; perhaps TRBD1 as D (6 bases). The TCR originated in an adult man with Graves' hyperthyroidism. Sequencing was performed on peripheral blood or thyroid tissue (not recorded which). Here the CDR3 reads CASSLGTLDQPQHF. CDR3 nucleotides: TGTGCCAGCAGCTTAGGGACACTGGATCAGCCCCAGCATTTT.